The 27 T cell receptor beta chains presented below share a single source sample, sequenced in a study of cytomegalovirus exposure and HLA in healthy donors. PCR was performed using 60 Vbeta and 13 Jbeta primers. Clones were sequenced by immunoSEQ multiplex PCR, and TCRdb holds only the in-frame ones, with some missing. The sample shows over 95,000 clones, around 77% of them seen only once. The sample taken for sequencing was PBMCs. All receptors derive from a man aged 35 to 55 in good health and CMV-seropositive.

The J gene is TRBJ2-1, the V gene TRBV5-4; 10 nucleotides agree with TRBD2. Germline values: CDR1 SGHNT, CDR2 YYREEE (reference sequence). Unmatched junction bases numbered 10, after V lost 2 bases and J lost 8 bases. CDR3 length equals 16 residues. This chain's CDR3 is CASSLMGLAGAYEQFF. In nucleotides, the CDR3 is TGTGCCAGCAGCTTAATGGGGCTAGCGGGGGCGTATGAGCAGTTCTTC.

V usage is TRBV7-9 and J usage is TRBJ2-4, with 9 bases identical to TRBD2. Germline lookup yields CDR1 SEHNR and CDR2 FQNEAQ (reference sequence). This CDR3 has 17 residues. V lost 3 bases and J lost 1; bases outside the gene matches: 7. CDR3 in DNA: TGTGCCAGCAGCTTTTCTCTCAGCGGGGGGGCCAAAAACATTCAGTACTTC. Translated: CASSFSLSGGAKNIQYF.

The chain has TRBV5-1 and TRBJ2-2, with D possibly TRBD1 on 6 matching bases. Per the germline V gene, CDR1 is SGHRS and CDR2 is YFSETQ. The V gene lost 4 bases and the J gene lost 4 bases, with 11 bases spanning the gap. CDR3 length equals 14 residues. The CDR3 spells CASSTTGITGELFF. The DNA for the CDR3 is TGCGCCAGCAGCACAACAGGGATCACCGGGGAGCTGTTTTTT.

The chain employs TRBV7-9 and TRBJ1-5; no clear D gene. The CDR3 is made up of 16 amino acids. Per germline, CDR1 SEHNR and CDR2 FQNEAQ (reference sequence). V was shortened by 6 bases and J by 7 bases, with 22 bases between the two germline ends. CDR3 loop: CASSNPWGGKKQPQHF. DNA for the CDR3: TGTGCCAGCAGTAATCCCTGGGGAGGGAAAAAACAGCCCCAGCATTTT.

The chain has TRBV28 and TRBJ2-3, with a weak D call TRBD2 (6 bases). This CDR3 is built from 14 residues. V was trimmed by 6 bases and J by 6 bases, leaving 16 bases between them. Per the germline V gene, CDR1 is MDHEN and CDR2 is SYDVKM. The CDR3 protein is CASRRGAGMDTQYF. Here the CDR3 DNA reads TGTGCCAGCAGGCGCGGGGCAGGGATGGATACGCAGTATTTT.

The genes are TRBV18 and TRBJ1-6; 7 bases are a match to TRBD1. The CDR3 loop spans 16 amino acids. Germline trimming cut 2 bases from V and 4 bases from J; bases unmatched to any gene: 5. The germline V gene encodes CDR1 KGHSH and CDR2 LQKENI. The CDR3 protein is CASSPSDREYNSPLHF. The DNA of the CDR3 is TGTGCCAGCTCACCATCCGACAGGGAGTATAATTCACCCCTCCACTTT. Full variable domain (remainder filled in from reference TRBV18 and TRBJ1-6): NAGVMQNPRHLVRRRGQEARLRCSPMKGHSHVYWYRQLPEEGLKFMVYLQKENIIDESGMPKERFSAEFPKEGPSILRIQQVVRGDSAAYFCASSPSDREYNSPLHFGNGTRLTVT.

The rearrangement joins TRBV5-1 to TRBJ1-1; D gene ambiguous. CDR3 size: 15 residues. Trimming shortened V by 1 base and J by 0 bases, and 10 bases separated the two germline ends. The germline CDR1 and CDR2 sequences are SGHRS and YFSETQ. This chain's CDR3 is CASSLMSDLNTEAFF. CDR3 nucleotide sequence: TGCGCCAGCAGCTTGATGTCAGACTTGAACACTGAAGCTTTCTTT. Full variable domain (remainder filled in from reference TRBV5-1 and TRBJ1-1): KAGVTQTPRYLIKTRGQQVTLSCSPISGHRSVSWYQQTPGQGLQFLFEYFSETQRNKGNFPGRFSGRQFSNSRSEMNVSTLELGDSALYLCASSLMSDLNTEAFFGQGTRLTVV.

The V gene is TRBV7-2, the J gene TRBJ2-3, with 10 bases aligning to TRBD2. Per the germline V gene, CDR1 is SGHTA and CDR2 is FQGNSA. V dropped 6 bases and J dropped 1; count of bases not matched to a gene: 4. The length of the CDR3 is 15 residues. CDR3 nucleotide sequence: TGTGCCAGCAGGGTGAGCGGGGGGGGCACAGATACGCAGTATTTT. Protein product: CASRVSGGGTDTQYF.

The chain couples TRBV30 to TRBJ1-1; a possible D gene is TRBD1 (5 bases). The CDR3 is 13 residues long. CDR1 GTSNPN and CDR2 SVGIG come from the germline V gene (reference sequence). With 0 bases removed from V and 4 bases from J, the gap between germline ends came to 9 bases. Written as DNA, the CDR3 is TGTGCCTGGAGTGTCACAGGCGGCACTGAAGCTTTCTTT. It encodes CAWSVTGGTEAFF.

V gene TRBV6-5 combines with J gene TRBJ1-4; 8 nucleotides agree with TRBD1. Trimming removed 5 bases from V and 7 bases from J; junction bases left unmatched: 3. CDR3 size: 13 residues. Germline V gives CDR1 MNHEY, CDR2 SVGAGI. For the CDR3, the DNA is TGTGCCAGCAGTAACAGGGGGACTGAAAAACTGTTTTTT. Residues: CASSNRGTEKLFF.

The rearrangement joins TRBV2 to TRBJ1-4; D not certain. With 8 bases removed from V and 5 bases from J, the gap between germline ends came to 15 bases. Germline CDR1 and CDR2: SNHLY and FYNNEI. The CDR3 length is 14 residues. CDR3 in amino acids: CASDLAQANEKLFF. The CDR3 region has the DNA TGTGCCAGCGACCTAGCTCAGGCGAATGAAAAACTGTTTTTT.

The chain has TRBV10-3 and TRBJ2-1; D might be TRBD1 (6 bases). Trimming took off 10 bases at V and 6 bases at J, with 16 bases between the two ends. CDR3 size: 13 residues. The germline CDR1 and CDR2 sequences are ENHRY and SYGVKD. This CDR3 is CANTSDRRNEQFF. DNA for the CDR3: TGTGCCAACACCTCCGACAGGCGCAATGAGCAGTTCTTC.

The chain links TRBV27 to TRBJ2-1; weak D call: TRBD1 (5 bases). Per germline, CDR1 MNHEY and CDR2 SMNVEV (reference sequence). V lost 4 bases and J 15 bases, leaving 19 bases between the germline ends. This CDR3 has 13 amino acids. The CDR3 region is CASSSHDSDVSFF. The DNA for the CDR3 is TGTGCCAGCAGTTCCCACGACAGTGACGTCTCGTTCTTC.

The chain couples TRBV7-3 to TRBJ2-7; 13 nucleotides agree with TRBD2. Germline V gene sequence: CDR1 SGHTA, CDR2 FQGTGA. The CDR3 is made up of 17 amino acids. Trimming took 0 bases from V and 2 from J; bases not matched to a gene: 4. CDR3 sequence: CASSLTGLAGRTYEQYF. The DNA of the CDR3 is TGTGCCAGCAGCTTAACGGGACTAGCGGGGCGTACCTACGAGCAGTACTTC. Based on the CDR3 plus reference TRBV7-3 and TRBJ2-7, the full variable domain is GAGVSQTPSNKVTEKGKYVELRCDPISGHTALYWYRQSLGQGPEFLIYFQGTGAADDSGLPNDRFFAVRPEGSVSTLKIQRTERGDSAVYLCASSLTGLAGRTYEQYFGPGTRLTVT.

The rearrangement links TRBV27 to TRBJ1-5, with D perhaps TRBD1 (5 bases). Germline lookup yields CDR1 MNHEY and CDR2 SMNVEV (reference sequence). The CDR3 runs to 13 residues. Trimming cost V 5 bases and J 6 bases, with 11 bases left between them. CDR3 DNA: TGTGCCAGCAGTACCCAGGGTCGTCAGCCCCAGCATTTT. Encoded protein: CASSTQGRQPQHF.

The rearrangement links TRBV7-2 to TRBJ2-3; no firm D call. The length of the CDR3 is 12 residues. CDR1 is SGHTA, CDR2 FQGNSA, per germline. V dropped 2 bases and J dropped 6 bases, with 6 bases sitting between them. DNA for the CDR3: TGTGCCAGCAGCTTAATGCGGGATACGCAGTATTTT. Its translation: CASSLMRDTQYF.

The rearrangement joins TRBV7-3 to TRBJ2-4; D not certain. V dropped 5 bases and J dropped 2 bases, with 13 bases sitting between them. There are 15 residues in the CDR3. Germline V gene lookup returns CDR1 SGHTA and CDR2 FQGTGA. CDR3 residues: CASSANSLTKNIQYF. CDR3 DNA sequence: TGTGCCAGCAGCGCAAACAGTTTAACCAAAAACATTCAGTACTTC.

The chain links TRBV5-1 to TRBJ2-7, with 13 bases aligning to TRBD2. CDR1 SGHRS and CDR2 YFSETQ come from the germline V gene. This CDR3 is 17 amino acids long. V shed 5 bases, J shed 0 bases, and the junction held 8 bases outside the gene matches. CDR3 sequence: CASSYRTSGGPSYEQYF. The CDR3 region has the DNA TGCGCCAGCAGTTATCGGACTAGCGGGGGCCCCTCCTACGAGCAGTACTTC.

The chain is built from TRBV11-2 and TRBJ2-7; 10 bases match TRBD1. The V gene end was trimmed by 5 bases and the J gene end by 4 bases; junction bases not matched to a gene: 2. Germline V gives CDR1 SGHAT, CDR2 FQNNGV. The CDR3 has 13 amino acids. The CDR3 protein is CASSTGQGYEQYF. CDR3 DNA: TGTGCCAGCAGCACGGGACAGGGGTACGAGCAGTACTTC.

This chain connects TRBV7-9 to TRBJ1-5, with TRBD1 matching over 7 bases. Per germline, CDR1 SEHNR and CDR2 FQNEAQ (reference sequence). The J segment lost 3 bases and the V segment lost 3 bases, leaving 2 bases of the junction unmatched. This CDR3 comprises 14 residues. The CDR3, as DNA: TGTGCCAGCAGCTTTGGACAGGTCAATCAGCCCCAGCATTTT. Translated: CASSFGQVNQPQHF.

CDR3 amino acids: CATRATAGPGDTQYF. The CDR3, as DNA: TGTGCCACCAGGGCGACAGCGGGGCCCGGAGATACGCAGTATTTT. This chain connects TRBV15 to TRBJ2-3; 7 bases line up with TRBD2. The CDR3 loop spans 15 amino acids. V was clipped by 6 bases and J by 5 bases; unmatched bases: 11. The germline V gene encodes CDR1 LNHNV and CDR2 YYDKDF (reference sequence).

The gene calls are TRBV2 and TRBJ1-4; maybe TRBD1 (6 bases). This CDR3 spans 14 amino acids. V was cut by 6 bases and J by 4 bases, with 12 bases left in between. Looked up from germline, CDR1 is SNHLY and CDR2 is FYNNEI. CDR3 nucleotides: TGTGCCAGCAGGGCGGACAGAAATAATGAAAAACTGTTTTTT. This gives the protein CASRADRNNEKLFF.

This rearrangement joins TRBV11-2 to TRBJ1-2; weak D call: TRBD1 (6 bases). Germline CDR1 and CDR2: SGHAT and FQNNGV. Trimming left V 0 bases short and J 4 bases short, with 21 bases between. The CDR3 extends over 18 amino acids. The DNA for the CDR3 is TGTGCCAGCAGCTTAGATCTCCCTCGGGGGGGGACATCCTATGGCTACACCTTC. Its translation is CASSLDLPRGGTSYGYTF.

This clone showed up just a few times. This CDR3 is CASRVGGSRYEQYF. CDR3 DNA: TGTGCCAGCAGGGTGGGGGGTTCGCGTTACGAGCAGTACTTC. The gene calls are TRBV6-1 and TRBJ2-7; perhaps TRBD2 as D (6 bases). Trimming shortened V by 6 bases and J by 4 bases, and 16 bases separated the two germline ends. The CDR3 consists of 14 residues. CDR1 is MNHNS, CDR2 SASEGT, per germline.

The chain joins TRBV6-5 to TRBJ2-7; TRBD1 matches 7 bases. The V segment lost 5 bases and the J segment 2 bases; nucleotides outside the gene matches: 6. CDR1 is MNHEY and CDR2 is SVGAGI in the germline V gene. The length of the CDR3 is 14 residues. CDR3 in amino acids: CASSKGTATYEQYF. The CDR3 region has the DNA TGTGCCAGCAGTAAAGGGACAGCGACCTACGAGCAGTACTTC.

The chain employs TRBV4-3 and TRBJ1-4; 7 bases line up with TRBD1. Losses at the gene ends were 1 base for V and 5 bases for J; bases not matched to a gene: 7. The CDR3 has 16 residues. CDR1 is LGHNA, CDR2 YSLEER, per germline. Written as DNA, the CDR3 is TGCGCCAGCAGCCAAGGCCCGACAGGGCCGAATGAAAAACTGTTTTTT. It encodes CASSQGPTGPNEKLFF.

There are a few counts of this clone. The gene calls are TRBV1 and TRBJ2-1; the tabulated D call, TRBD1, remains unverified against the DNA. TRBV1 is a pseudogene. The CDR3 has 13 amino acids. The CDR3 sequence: CTSPSPGGTEQFF. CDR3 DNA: TGCACCAGCCCCAGTCCAGGGGGCACTGAGCAGTTCTTC.